This paragraph reports one T cell receptor beta chain. Its antigen is not identified. This sample is part of a study of cytomegalovirus exposure and HLA in healthy donors. Study-wide results and limits: Usually a TCR sequence was rare, but some public TCRs were found in many donors. TCR beta sequences reportedly predicted most subjects' HLA-A and HLA-B alleles accurately.

60 Vbeta and 13 Jbeta primers were used in PCR. The protocol was immunoSEQ multiplex PCR, while the TCRdb copy is restricted to in-frame clones and leaves out a portion. The sample contains under 100,000 clones, 55% to 75% of which appear only once. CDR3 length: 16 residues. Germline V gene sequence: CDR1 SGHRS, CDR2 YFSETQ. The junction had 10 bases not matched to a gene; V was cut back by 0 bases and J by 6 bases. Specimen: PBMCs. The chain employs TRBV5-1 and TRBJ2-3; TRBD2 matches 7 bases. The receptor was isolated from a woman in her forties or fifties in good health and CMV-seropositive. The CDR3 nucleotides are TGCGCCAGCAGCTTGGACGGGAGGACTCGGGGGGATACGCAGTATTTT. Translating gives CASSLDGRTRGDTQYF.